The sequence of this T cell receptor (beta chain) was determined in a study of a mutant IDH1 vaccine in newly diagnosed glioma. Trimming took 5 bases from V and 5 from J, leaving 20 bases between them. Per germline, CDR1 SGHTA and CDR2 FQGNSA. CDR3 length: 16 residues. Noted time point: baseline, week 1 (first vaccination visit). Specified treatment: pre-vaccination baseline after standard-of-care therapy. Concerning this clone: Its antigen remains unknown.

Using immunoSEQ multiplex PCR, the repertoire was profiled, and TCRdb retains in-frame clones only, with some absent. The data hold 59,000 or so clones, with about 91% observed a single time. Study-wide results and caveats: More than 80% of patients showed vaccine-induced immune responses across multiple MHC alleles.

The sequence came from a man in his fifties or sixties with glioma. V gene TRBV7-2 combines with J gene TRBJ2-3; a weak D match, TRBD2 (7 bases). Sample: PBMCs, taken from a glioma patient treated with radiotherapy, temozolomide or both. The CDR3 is CASSPWIGGLGDTQYF. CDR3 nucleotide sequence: TGTGCCAGCAGCCCCTGGATCGGGGGGCTCGGAGATACGCAGTATTTT.